Below are 24 T cell receptor beta chains sequenced from a single sample in a study of T cell responses to AZD1222 COVID-19 vaccine (dated by TCRdb to the early 2020s). The library was prepared using the immunoSEQ multiplex PCR assay. TCRdb took this table from immuneACCESS and kept in-frame rearrangements with V and J called. Such tables lack part of the clones; where checked against another copy, unresolved V genes explain under half of the gap, and the rest is unexplained. This sample gives about 100,000 clones in total; about 88% of them show up just once. About a sixth of the sample is held by the ten biggest clonotypes. The time point label here, explained by the study, means: baseline before first vaccination. Sequencing was performed on peripheral blood, taken on day 0 of AZD1222 vaccination. Source of these receptors: an adult in good health.

This clone was seen just once. The V call is TRBV7-8, the J call TRBJ2-3, with TRBD2 identical over 7 bases. The germline gives CDR1 SGHVS, CDR2 FQNEAQ. The CDR3 consists of 12 residues. V dropped 5 bases and J dropped 6; count of bases not matched to a gene: 2. Here the CDR3 DNA reads TGTGCCAGCAGCCACGGGAGGGATACGCAGTATTTT. Protein product: CASSHGRDTQYF.

This clone showed up just once. The rearrangement joins TRBV6-6 to TRBJ1-6, with D maybe TRBD1 (6 bases). The CDR3 has 12 amino acids. The germline CDR1 and CDR2 sequences are MNHNY and SVGAGI (reference sequence). The ends were cut back, 5 bases at V and 14 bases at J, with 13 bases in the middle. CDR3 sequence: CASSTAGVALHF. The CDR3 DNA is TGTGCCAGCAGTACTGCAGGGGTTGCCCTCCACTTT.

This clone was observed a single time. The gene calls are TRBV2 and TRBJ1-3; D unclear. The V gene lost 4 bases and the J gene lost 2 bases, with 15 bases spanning the gap. This CDR3 spans 16 amino acids. Looked up from germline, CDR1 is SNHLY and CDR2 is FYNNEI. CDR3 in amino acids: CASSGWSWATGNTIYF. CDR3 DNA sequence: TGTGCCAGCAGTGGATGGTCTTGGGCCACTGGAAACACCATATATTTT.

The V gene is TRBV11-1, the J gene TRBJ2-1; 7 nucleotides agree with TRBD1. This CDR3 region has 16 residues. The J segment lost 4 bases and the V segment lost 5 bases, leaving 11 bases of the junction unmatched. The germline CDR1 and CDR2 sequences are SGHAT and FQDESV (reference sequence). This chain's CDR3 is CASSPAEGARYNEQFF. Written as DNA, the CDR3 is TGTGCCAGCAGCCCTGCCGAGGGGGCGCGGTACAATGAGCAGTTCTTC.

The chain has TRBV29-1 and TRBJ1-1, with D possibly matching TRBD1 (6 bases). The CDR3 has 13 residues. Germline V lookup: CDR1 SQVTM, CDR2 ANQGSEA. The V end was cut by 4 bases, the J end by 0 bases, with 9 bases between. This CDR3 reads CSVAGGLNTEAFF. The CDR3 coding sequence is TGCAGCGTTGCTGGGGGGCTGAACACTGAAGCTTTCTTT.

This chain connects TRBV5-8 to TRBJ2-7; 10 bases are a match to TRBD1. The V gene's germline CDR1 is SGHTS and CDR2 YDEGEE. The CDR3 has 14 amino acids. With 4 bases clipped from V and 3 bases from J, the junction kept 4 bases outside the gene matches. DNA for the CDR3: TGTGCCAGCAGCAGCCGGGACAGGGGCTACGAGCAGTACTTC. Residues: CASSSRDRGYEQYF.

In nucleotides, the CDR3 is TGTGCCAGCAGCGGAGGGGGACAGGGCAATCAGCCCCAGCATTTT. Translating gives CASSGGGQGNQPQHF. The chain combines TRBV9 with TRBJ1-5, with 8 bases fitting TRBD1. The CDR3 covers 15 residues. V shed 3 bases and J 2 bases; nucleotides not matched to a gene: 4. Germline values: CDR1 SGDLS, CDR2 YYNGEE.

The V and J genes are TRBV14 and TRBJ1-1; 7 nucleotides line up with TRBD1. The CDR3 is 14 amino acids. J lost 5 bases, V lost 1 base, and 4 bases had no gene match. In germline, CDR1 is SGHDN, CDR2 FVKESK. The chain's CDR3 is CASSQVGGITEAFF. The CDR3 DNA sequence: TGTGCCAGCAGCCAAGTAGGGGGCATTACTGAAGCTTTCTTT.

The V gene is TRBV5-4, the J gene TRBJ2-1, with 16 nucleotides matching TRBD2. The CDR3 covers 18 residues. Trimming took 4 bases from V and 9 from J; bases not matched to a gene: 13. From germline, CDR1 is SGHNT and CDR2 YYREEE (reference sequence). Here the CDR3 reads CASSVGGTSGRAVGEQFF. The CDR3 DNA is TGTGCCAGCAGCGTGGGGGGGACTAGCGGGAGGGCGGTAGGTGAGCAGTTCTTC. Supplemented by reference TRBV5-4 and TRBJ2-1, the full variable domain reads ETGVTQSPTHLIKTRGQQVTLRCSSQSGHNTVSWYQQALGQGPQFIFQYYREEENGRGNFPPRFSGLQFPNYSSELNVNALELDDSALYLCASSVGGTSGRAVGEQFFGPGTRLTVL.

The gene calls are TRBV11-3 and TRBJ2-7; TRBD1 agrees at 7 bases. V was pared by 5 bases and J by 2 bases, with 6 bases of the junction left unmatched. CDR3 length equals 14 residues. Germline V gene sequence: CDR1 SGHNT, CDR2 YENEEA. In DNA, the CDR3 is TGTGCCAGCAGCGGCATCGGACAGGCCTACGAGCAGTACTTC. Its protein product is CASSGIGQAYEQYF.

The V gene is TRBV5-1, the J gene TRBJ1-1, with 9 bases that match TRBD1. Germline loops: CDR1 SGHRS, CDR2 YFSETQ. With V trimmed by 3 bases and J by 4 bases, 4 bases remained unmatched. The CDR3 has 14 residues. CDR3 region: CASSYTTGGTEAFF. CDR3 sequence (DNA): TGCGCCAGCAGCTATACGACAGGGGGCACTGAAGCTTTCTTT.

V gene TRBV27 combines with J gene TRBJ2-7; D is perhaps TRBD1 (5 bases). The CDR3 has 14 amino acids. Trimming cost V 7 bases and J 3 bases, with 16 bases left between them. The germline CDR1 and CDR2 sequences are MNHEY and SMNVEV (reference sequence). The CDR3 region has the DNA TGTGCCAGCATGTCAGGGTTGCGTGGCTACGAGCAGTACTTC. Translation: CASMSGLRGYEQYF.

The chain is built from TRBV9 and TRBJ2-2; D remains ambiguous. CDR3 length equals 11 residues. CDR1 SGDLS and CDR2 YYNGEE come from the germline V gene. V dropped 7 bases and J dropped 1 base, with 2 bases sitting between them. CDR3 amino acids: CASRNTGELFF. DNA of the CDR3: TGTGCCAGCCGGAACACCGGGGAGCTGTTTTTT.

This clone was seen only once. This chain joins TRBV3-1 (or the pseudogene TRBV3-2) and TRBJ2-3, with 7 bases identical to TRBD2. V lost 0 bases and J lost 4; bases outside the gene matches: 13. Looked up from germline, CDR1 is LGHDT and CDR2 is YNNKEL (reference sequence). The CDR3 extends over 18 amino acids. Here the CDR3 reads CASSQEGWAAGTADTQYF. The CDR3 DNA follows: TGTGCCAGCAGCCAAGAGGGCTGGGCAGCGGGGACGGCAGATACGCAGTATTTT.

This clone turned up a few times. The chain carries TRBV15 and TRBJ1-1; D is undetermined. V was shortened by 0 bases and J by 6 bases, with 11 bases between the two germline ends. There are 14 residues in the CDR3. In germline, CDR1 is LNHNV, CDR2 YYDKDF (reference sequence). The CDR3 region has the DNA TGTGCCACCAGCAGAGATCCCGACAACGCTGAAGCTTTCTTT. Translating it yields CATSRDPDNAEAFF. Full variable domain (remainder filled in from reference TRBV15 and TRBJ1-1): DAMVIQNPRYQVTQFGKPVTLSCSQTLNHNVMYWYQQKSSQAPKLLFHYYDKDFNNEADTPDNFQSRRPNTSFCFLDIRSPGLGDTAMYLCATSRDPDNAEAFFGQGTRLTVV.

The V call is TRBV27, the J call TRBJ1-4; TRBD1 might be the D (6 bases). CDR3 size: 16 residues. Trimming removed 6 bases from V and 4 bases from J, with 18 bases in between. CDR1 and CDR2 (germline): MNHEY, SMNVEV (reference sequence). The CDR3 loop reads CASRPMGAAGNEKLFF. The CDR3, as DNA: TGTGCCAGCAGGCCCATGGGGGCCGCGGGTAATGAAAAACTGTTTTTT.

V and J are TRBV5-4 and TRBJ2-3; 7 bases agree with TRBD2. The junction had 7 bases not matched to a gene; V was cut back by 4 bases and J by 2 bases. This CDR3 spans 15 amino acids. From germline, CDR1 is SGHNT and CDR2 YYREEE (reference sequence). CDR3 sequence reads: CASSPPGGITDTQYF. The CDR3 DNA is TGTGCCAGCAGCCCCCCCGGGGGGATCACAGATACGCAGTATTTT.

The chain joins TRBV19 to TRBJ1-1; D not certain. Trimming removed 3 bases at V and 8 bases at J, with 7 bases between. The V gene's germline CDR1 is LNHDA and CDR2 SQIVND (reference sequence). The CDR3 runs to 11 residues. CDR3 sequence reads: CASSIWTEAFF. Written as DNA, the CDR3 is TGTGCCAGTAGTATTTGGACCGAAGCTTTCTTT.

The rearrangement joins TRBV7-9 to TRBJ2-7; D is unclear. V shed 1 base and J shed 0 bases, with 7 bases lying between them. CDR1 and CDR2 (germline): SEHNR, FQNEAQ (reference sequence). There are 14 residues in the CDR3. CDR3 coding DNA: TGTGCCAGCAGCTTAGGGGGTATCTCCTACGAGCAGTACTTC. This sequence encodes CASSLGGISYEQYF.

A note on this clone: One end of the junction fails to match germline, which may point to a read error. This chain connects TRBV3-1 (or the pseudogene TRBV3-2) to TRBJ1-2; no clear D. CDR3 length: 11 amino acids. Germline CDR1 is LGHDT and CDR2 is YNNKEL (reference sequence). The CDR3: CASSQGFGYTF. The DNA for the CDR3 is TGTGCCAGCAGTCAAGGGTTTGGCTACACCTTC.

The rearrangement joins TRBV6-4 to TRBJ1-1; D unclear. Deletions cut 7 bases from V and 1 base from J, with 13 bases between. The CDR3 is 14 residues long. The V gene's germline CDR1 is MRHNA and CDR2 SNTAGT. DNA of the CDR3: TGTGCCAGCAAACCCGGGTCGTCGAACACTGAAGCTTTCTTT. It is translated as CASKPGSSNTEAFF.

The chain joins TRBV6-6 to TRBJ1-5; D gene unclear. V was shortened by 2 bases and J by 6 bases, with 11 bases between the two germline ends. Germline CDR1 and CDR2: MNHNY and SVGAGI (reference sequence). The CDR3 consists of 14 residues. The CDR3 sequence is CASSYVGVGQPQHF. CDR3 DNA: TGTGCCAGCAGTTACGTGGGCGTGGGTCAGCCCCAGCATTTT.

The chain employs TRBV9 and TRBJ1-1; TRBD1 matches 10 bases. The CDR3 covers 16 residues. Germline-derived CDR1 and CDR2 are SGDLS and YYNGEE. With V trimmed by 2 bases and J by 1 base, 5 bases remained unmatched. CDR3 amino acids: CASSVGTGASNTEAFF. In nucleotides, the CDR3 is TGTGCCAGCAGCGTGGGGACAGGGGCCTCGAACACTGAAGCTTTCTTT.

In this sample, this clone turned up once. This rearrangement joins TRBV19 to TRBJ2-3; TRBD2 matches 8 bases. CDR1 and CDR2 (germline): LNHDA, SQIVND (reference sequence). Trimming cost V 0 bases and J 5 bases; bases outside gene matches: 7. The CDR3 length is 16 residues. CDR3 loop: CASSIETSGWGDTQYF. The CDR3 DNA sequence: TGTGCCAGTAGTATAGAAACTAGCGGTTGGGGAGATACGCAGTATTTT.